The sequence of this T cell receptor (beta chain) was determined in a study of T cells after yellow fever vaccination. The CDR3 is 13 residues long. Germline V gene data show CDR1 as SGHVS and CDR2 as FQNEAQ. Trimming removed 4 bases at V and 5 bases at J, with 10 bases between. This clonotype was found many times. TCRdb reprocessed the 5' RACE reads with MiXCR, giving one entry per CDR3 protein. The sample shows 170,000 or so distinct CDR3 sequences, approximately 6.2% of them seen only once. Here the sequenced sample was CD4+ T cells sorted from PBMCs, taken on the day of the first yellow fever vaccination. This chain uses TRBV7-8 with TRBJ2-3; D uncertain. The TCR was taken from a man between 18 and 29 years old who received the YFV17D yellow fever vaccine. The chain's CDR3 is CASSSTLKDTQYF. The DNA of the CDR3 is TGTGCCAGCAGCTCGACCCTTAAAGATACGCAGTATTTT.